The present entry profiles one T cell receptor beta chain with its context. These data are taken from a study of tumor and adjacent non-tumor tissue in lung cancer. Across the study: Patients were aged about 31 to 85, around ten men and about five women, stage I to III.

This sample's RNA came from whole unsorted tissue. The library came from three nested PCR rounds adapted from ARM-PCR protocols. TCRdb re-derived calls from the multiplex PCR reads in MiXCR, one entry per CDR3 protein. The sample consists of under 250,000 distinct CDR3 sequences, 71% of them appearing once. Germline assignment: CDR1 LGHNA and CDR2 YNFKEQ. The V end lost 0 bases, the J end lost 2 bases, and 20 bases lay between the germline ends. CDR3 size: 19 residues. V usage is TRBV4-2 and J usage is TRBJ2-1, with D unresolved. This TCR came from a man in his fifties or sixties with non-small cell lung cancer. Sequences were obtained from lung tumor tissue. CDR3 amino acids: CASSQERSVGSRTYNEQFF. The CDR3 coding sequence is TGTGCCAGCAGCCAAGAAAGGAGCGTAGGTAGCAGGACCTACAATGAGCAGTTCTTC.